The present entry profiles one T cell receptor (beta chain) with its context. In the study's own analysis: Reference gene primer amplification yielded estimated nucleated cell counts. Assay used: immunoSEQ multiplex PCR; TCRdb lists only in-frame clones, some missing. V, J and clone size are those of that table, while D and trimming were read from the DNA. Here the sample spans fewer than 200,000 clones, around four fifths being singletons. The CDR3 contains 13 residues. Trimming pared 7 bases from V and 4 bases from J, leaving 13 bases between. Germline CDR1 and CDR2: MNHEY and SVGAGI. This entry belongs to a study of blood T cell repertoires in COVID-19. In the study overall: There were acute and convalescent COVID-19 samples, and they came from the United States, Italy and Spain. PBMCs, B-cell-depleted T cells, or T cells were the source of the cDNA or gDNA that made up the material.

The study assigned cohorts using participant-reported clinical history. The sample taken for sequencing was PBMCs or T cells enriched from blood (not recorded which). V usage is TRBV6-5 and J usage is TRBJ1-2; D possibly corresponds to TRBD1 (5 bases). The TCR comes from a woman aged 45-65 years in a cohort exposed to, infected with or recovered from COVID-19 (not recorded which). The CDR3 DNA follows: TGTGCCAGCAAGGGAGGCGGGGGCTATGGCTACACCTTC. Translating gives CASKGGGGYGYTF.